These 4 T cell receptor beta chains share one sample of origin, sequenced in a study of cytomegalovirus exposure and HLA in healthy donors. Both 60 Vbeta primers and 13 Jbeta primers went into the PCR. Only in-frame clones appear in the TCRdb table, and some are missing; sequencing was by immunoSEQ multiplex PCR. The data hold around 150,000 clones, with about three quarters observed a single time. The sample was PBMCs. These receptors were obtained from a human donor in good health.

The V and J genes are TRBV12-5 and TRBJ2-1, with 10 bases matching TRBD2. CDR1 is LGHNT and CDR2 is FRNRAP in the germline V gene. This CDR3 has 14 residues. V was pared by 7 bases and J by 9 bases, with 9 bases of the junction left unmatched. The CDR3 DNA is TGTGCTAGTGACCCTAGCGGGAGAGAGGGTGAGCAGTTCTTC. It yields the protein CASDPSGREGEQFF.

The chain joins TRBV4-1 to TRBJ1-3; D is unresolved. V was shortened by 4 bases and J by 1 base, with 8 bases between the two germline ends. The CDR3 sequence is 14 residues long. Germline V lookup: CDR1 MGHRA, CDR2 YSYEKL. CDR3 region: CASSPGRSGNTIYF. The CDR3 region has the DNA TGCGCCAGCAGCCCGGGGAGATCTGGAAACACCATATATTTT.

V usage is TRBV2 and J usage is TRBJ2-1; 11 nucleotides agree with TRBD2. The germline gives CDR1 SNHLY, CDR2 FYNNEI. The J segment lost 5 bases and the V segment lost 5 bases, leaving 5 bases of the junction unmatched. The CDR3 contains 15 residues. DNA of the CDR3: TGTGCCAGCAGTCATAGCGGGAGGGCCCACAATGAGCAGTTCTTC. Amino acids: CASSHSGRAHNEQFF.

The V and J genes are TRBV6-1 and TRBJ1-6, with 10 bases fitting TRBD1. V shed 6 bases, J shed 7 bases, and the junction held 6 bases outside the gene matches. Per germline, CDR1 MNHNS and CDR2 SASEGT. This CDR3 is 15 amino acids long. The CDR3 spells CASRDPGQGNSPLHF. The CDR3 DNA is TGTGCCAGCAGAGATCCGGGACAGGGGAATTCACCCCTCCACTTT.